A single T cell receptor (beta chain) is shown here with its context. The CDR3 contains 15 residues. Germline CDR1 and CDR2: LGHDT and YNNKEL (reference sequence). V dropped 2 bases and J dropped 4; count of bases not matched to a gene: 4. This record comes from a study of blood T cell repertoires in COVID-19. Study overall: Both acute and convalescent COVID-19 samples were obtained from the United States, Italy and Spain. From T cells, B-cell-depleted T cells, or PBMCs came the material, which was cDNA or gDNA.

Authors' analysis steps: By means of reference gene primer amplification, nucleated cell counts were estimated. Libraries were prepared by immunoSEQ multiplex PCR; TCRdb keeps only in-frame clonotypes and omits some of them. V, J and clone size reflect that table, while D and trimming were determined from the DNA. The sample consists of about 210,000 clones, around 91% of them appearing once. The V call is TRBV3-1 (or the pseudogene TRBV3-2), the J call TRBJ2-3; 9 bases are shared with TRBD2. The sequenced sample consisted of peripheral blood. This clonotype was sampled from a woman in her forties with acute or convalescent COVID-19. CDR3 sequence (DNA): TGTGCCAGCAGCCAAAGCGGGGGGTTTGCAGATACGCAGTATTTT. Its translation is CASSQSGGFADTQYF.